Presented here are 18 T cell receptor beta chains from one specimen sequenced in a study of T-cell reconstitution after alpha-beta-depleted transplantation in children. The library targeted TCRbeta and was prepared with unique molecular identifiers. Each CDR3 protein is one row after TCRdb ran MiXCR on the PCR reads. Found here are some 840,000 distinct CDR3 sequences, around 15% of them singletons; the top ten hold roughly 5%. The sequencing here drew on PBMCs, mostly from graft donor cells, taken 360 days after TCRalphabeta/CD19-depleted stem cell transplant. Receptors were obtained from a male patient aged 10-17 years who had a stem cell transplant for acute lymphoblastic leukemia, so the T cells may come from the graft donor.

The table lists this clonotype with a few counts. The gene calls are TRBV4-1 and TRBJ2-1; TRBD2 matches at 10 bases. The CDR3 has 18 amino acids. Per germline, CDR1 MGHRA and CDR2 YSYEKL. V dropped 4 bases and J dropped 4; count of bases not matched to a gene: 13. CDR3 sequence (DNA): TGCGCCAGCAGCCTTGGGCTAGCGGGAGCCCCCTTTTACAATGAGCAGTTCTTC. Translated, it gives CASSLGLAGAPFYNEQFF.

This clonotype was recorded a few times. The V and J genes are TRBV6-5 and TRBJ2-7; 7 bases line up with TRBD1. The CDR3 is 15 amino acids. CDR1 and CDR2 from the germline V gene are MNHEY and SVGAGI. Unmatched junction bases numbered 4, after V lost 0 bases and J lost 2 bases. CDR3 sequence reads: CASSYSSDRTYEQYF. The CDR3 DNA reads TGTGCCAGCAGTTACTCGTCGGACAGGACCTACGAGCAGTACTTC.

This clonotype was counted a few times. The chain carries TRBV5-1 and TRBJ1-2; D unclear. This CDR3 is built from 15 residues. With 0 bases removed from V and 7 bases from J, the gap between germline ends came to 16 bases. Germline lookup yields CDR1 SGHRS and CDR2 YFSETQ. CDR3 loop: CASSLGMSAYFGYTF. The CDR3 bases are TGCGCCAGCAGCTTGGGGATGAGTGCCTACTTTGGCTACACCTTC. Using reference TRBV5-1 and TRBJ1-2 for the parts outside the CDR3, the full variable domain is KAGVTQTPRYLIKTRGQQVTLSCSPISGHRSVSWYQQTPGQGLQFLFEYFSETQRNKGNFPGRFSGRQFSNSRSEMNVSTLELGDSALYLCASSLGMSAYFGYTFGSGTRLTVV.

The genes are TRBV6-5 and TRBJ2-2, with unresolved D. Trimming cost V 2 bases and J 4 bases, with 14 bases left between them. The CDR3 contains 16 residues. Germline V gives CDR1 MNHEY, CDR2 SVGAGI. The CDR3 is CASSYPQRWGTGELFF. The CDR3, as DNA: TGTGCCAGCAGTTACCCCCAAAGGTGGGGCACCGGGGAGCTGTTTTTT.

This rearrangement joins TRBV5-1 to TRBJ2-4; TRBD1 aligns across 9 bases. Trimming took 4 bases from V and 3 from J; bases not matched to a gene: 8. Germline CDR1 reads SGHRS; CDR2 reads YFSETQ. The CDR3 totals 16 residues. The CDR3 DNA follows: TGCGCCAGCAGCCTAGAACAGGGGGCAGGCAAAAACATTCAGTACTTC. Residues: CASSLEQGAGKNIQYF.

This clonotype showed up many times. The junction does not match germline at one end; this may be a read error. The DNA for the CDR3 is TGTGCCAGCAGTTTAGTCGGCGGCAATGAGCAGTTCTTC. Translated: CASSLVGGNEQFF. The rearrangement joins TRBV5-1 to TRBJ2-1; D call uncertain. The CDR3 loop spans 13 amino acids. The V gene's germline CDR1 is SGHRS and CDR2 YFSETQ.

This clonotype occurred a few times. The chain uses TRBV6-5 and TRBJ2-5, with a possible D match to TRBD1 (6 bases). Germline values: CDR1 MNHEY, CDR2 SVGAGI. The ends were cut back, 2 bases at V and 1 base at J, with 11 bases in the middle. This CDR3 has 15 amino acids. This chain's CDR3 is CASSYLRTVQETQYF. The DNA for the CDR3 is TGTGCCAGCAGTTACCTCCGGACAGTCCAAGAGACCCAGTACTTC.

This clonotype was seen a few times. The J gene is TRBJ2-1, the V gene TRBV18, with 10 bases that match TRBD2. The length of the CDR3 is 14 residues. The germline gives CDR1 KGHSH, CDR2 LQKENI. The V and J ends lost 6 bases and 9 bases, in that order; junction bases with no gene match: 8. DNA of the CDR3: TGTGCCAGCTCCCCCGGGACTAGCGAGGGTGAGCAGTTCTTC. Translated, it gives CASSPGTSEGEQFF.

At least ten counts were recorded for this clonotype. The gene calls are TRBV15 and TRBJ2-4, with TRBD2 identical over 10 bases. Germline CDR1 and CDR2: LNHNV and YYDKDF (reference sequence). V trimming: 8 bases; J trimming: 0 bases; junction bases outside the gene matches: 4. This CDR3 is 15 amino acids long. The DNA for the CDR3 is TGTGCCACCCAGCGGGAGGGGTTAGCCAAAAACATTCAGTACTTC. It translates to CATQREGLAKNIQYF.

This chain links TRBV27 with TRBJ2-1; 9 bases match TRBD2. Germline CDR1 reads MNHEY; CDR2 reads SMNVEV (reference sequence). CDR3 length equals 16 residues. V lost 8 bases to trimming and J lost 0 bases; unmatched junction nucleotides: 8. In nucleotides, the CDR3 is TGTGCCAGCTGCCGACTAGCGGAGGCCTCCTACAATGAGCAGTTCTTC. Its translation is CASCRLAEASYNEQFF.

This chain links TRBV20-1 with TRBJ2-7, with D unclear. The CDR3 totals 14 residues. V was pared by 1 base and J by 10 bases, with 20 bases between. Germline CDR1 DFQATT, CDR2 SNEGSKA (reference sequence). The CDR3 nucleotides are TGCAGTGCTAGAGTCCCTGGTTCGGATGCTCGCCAGTACTTC. It specifies CSARVPGSDARQYF.

A few counts support this clonotype. V usage is TRBV20-1 and J usage is TRBJ2-7, with 9 bases matching TRBD1. J was trimmed by 5 bases and V by 4 bases; bases with no gene match: 3. The length of the CDR3 is 12 residues. CDR1 is DFQATT and CDR2 is SNEGSKA in the germline V gene (reference sequence). The CDR3 nucleotides are TGCAGTGCTAAACAGGGGGCCCACGAGCAGTACTTC. This sequence encodes CSAKQGAHEQYF.

In its sample, this clonotype was seen a few times. The V and J genes are TRBV14 and TRBJ1-2; no firm D call. V was shortened by 0 bases and J by 3 bases, with 5 bases between the two germline ends. Per the germline V gene, CDR1 is SGHDN and CDR2 is FVKESK. The CDR3 totals 13 residues. The CDR3 region is CASSQEVDYGYTF. Here the CDR3 DNA reads TGTGCCAGCAGCCAAGAAGTGGACTATGGCTACACCTTC.

The rearrangement joins TRBV20-1 to TRBJ1-5, with D unresolved. Trimming cost V 6 bases and J 6 bases, with 18 bases left between them. CDR1 and CDR2 from the germline V gene are DFQATT and SNEGSKA (reference sequence). This CDR3 has 14 residues. CDR3 nucleotides: TGCAGTGCGTATAACCGGGCCGGCGGTCAGCCCCAGCATTTT. As protein: CSAYNRAGGQPQHF.

This clonotype was counted only a few times. The chain carries TRBV20-1 and TRBJ2-1; 11 bases align to TRBD2. With 0 bases clipped from V and 4 bases from J, the junction kept 8 bases outside the gene matches. Per the germline V gene, CDR1 is DFQATT and CDR2 is SNEGSKA (reference sequence). This CDR3 region has 17 residues. For the CDR3, the DNA is TGCAGTGCTAGAGATCCTTCCGGGACTAGCGGTTACAATGAGCAGTTCTTC. Translating gives CSARDPSGTSGYNEQFF.

The gene calls are TRBV5-6 and TRBJ1-1; D call uncertain. In germline, CDR1 is SGHDT, CDR2 YYEEEE. V was pared by 1 base and J by 1 base, with 17 bases between. The CDR3 has 17 amino acids. The CDR3 region has the DNA TGTGCCAGCAGCTTGTTTGGGCCCGGGATTTCGAACACTGAAGCTTTCTTT. Its translation: CASSLFGPGISNTEAFF.

The gene calls are TRBV30 and TRBJ2-2; perhaps TRBD2 as D (6 bases). V lost 5 bases and J lost 6, with 13 bases in between. The CDR3 runs to 13 residues. CDR1 and CDR2 (germline): GTSNPN, SVGIG (reference sequence). The CDR3 here is CAWETRFPGELFF. The CDR3 coding sequence is TGTGCCTGGGAGACTAGATTTCCCGGGGAGCTGTTTTTT.

This clonotype was observed a handful of times. This rearrangement joins TRBV2 to TRBJ1-3; D is unresolved. The CDR3 is made up of 14 amino acids. V shed 6 bases and J shed 0 bases, with 9 bases lying between them. In germline, CDR1 is SNHLY, CDR2 FYNNEI. The CDR3 DNA follows: TGTGCCAGCAGAAGTGATGGCTCTGGAAACACCATATATTTT. It codes for CASRSDGSGNTIYF.